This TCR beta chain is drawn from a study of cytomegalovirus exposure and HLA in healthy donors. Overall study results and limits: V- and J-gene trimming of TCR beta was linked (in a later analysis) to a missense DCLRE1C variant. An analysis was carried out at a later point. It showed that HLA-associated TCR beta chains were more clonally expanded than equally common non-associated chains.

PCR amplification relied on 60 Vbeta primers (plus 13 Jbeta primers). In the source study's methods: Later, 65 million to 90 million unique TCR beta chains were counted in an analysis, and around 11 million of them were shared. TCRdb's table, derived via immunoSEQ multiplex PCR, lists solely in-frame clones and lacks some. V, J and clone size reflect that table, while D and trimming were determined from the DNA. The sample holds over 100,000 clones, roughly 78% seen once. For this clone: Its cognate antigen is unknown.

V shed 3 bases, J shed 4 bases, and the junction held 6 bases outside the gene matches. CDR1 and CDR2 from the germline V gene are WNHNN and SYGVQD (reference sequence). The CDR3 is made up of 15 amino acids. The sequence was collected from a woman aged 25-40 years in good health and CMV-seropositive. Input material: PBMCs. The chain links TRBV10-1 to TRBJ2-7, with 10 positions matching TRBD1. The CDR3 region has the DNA TGCGCCAGCAGTGACCTGGACAGGGGGGTTTACGAGCAGTACTTC. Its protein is CASSDLDRGVYEQYF.